This T cell receptor (beta chain) was documented in a study of T cell responses to AZD1222 COVID-19 vaccine. Concerning this clone: No antigen is known for it.

Trimming left V 10 bases short and J 8 bases short, with 23 bases between. Germline V gene sequence: CDR1 SNHLY, CDR2 FYNNEI. This CDR3 is 14 amino acids long. Findings of the study overall: Donors were chiefly white British, with a greater number of females, and clonal diversity was perhaps underestimated. Across the whole spike, CD4 TCRs peaked at regions 160-218 and 743-854.

TCRdb's table, derived via immunoSEQ multiplex PCR, lists solely in-frame clones and lacks some. The profile covers 140,000 to 150,000 clones, with 93% appearing a single time and 9% to 15% taken by the ten largest. This TCR derives from an adult who had recovered from COVID-19. The chain combines TRBV2 with TRBJ1-2, with D possibly TRBD1 on 5 matching bases. The starting material was peripheral blood, obtained after recovery from COVID-19. CDR3 residues: CAIKKREGLSGYTF. CDR3 coding DNA: TGTGCCATCAAAAAGCGGGAGGGGCTAAGCGGCTACACCTTC.